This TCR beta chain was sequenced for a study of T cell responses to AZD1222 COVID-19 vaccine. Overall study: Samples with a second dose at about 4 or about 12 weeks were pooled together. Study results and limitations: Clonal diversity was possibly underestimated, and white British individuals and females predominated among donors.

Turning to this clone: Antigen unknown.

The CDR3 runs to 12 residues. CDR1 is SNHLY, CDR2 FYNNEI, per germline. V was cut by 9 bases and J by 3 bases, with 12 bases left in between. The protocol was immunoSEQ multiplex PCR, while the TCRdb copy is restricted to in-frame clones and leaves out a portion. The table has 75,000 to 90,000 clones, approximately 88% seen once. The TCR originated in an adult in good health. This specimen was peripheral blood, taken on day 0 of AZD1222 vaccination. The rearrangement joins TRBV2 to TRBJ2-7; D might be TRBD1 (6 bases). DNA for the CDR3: TGTGCCAGGCACCGGGACAACTACGAGCAGTACTTC. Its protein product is CARHRDNYEQYF.